The sequence of this T cell receptor beta chain was determined in a study of shared clonotypes between healthy human individuals. Per the germline V gene, CDR1 is MDHEN and CDR2 is SYDVKM. V gave up 2 bases and J gave up 0 bases, with 11 bases separating them. The CDR3 is 16 amino acids. It was at deep level that the assay was run. Clones were read by immunoSEQ multiplex PCR, and TCRdb kept only the in-frame ones, dropping some. The table has 1,400,000 or so clones, 98% seen once. The chain combines TRBV28 with TRBJ1-5, with D perhaps matching TRBD1 (6 bases). This TCR was sampled from a man aged 25 to 40 in good health. What was sequenced was naive CD4+ T cells sorted from blood. As to subset: CD45RA+ positively selected. DNA of the CDR3: TGTGCCAGCAGTTTAGGTGGGACACTTAGCAATCAGCCCCAGCATTTT. Translation: CASSLGGTLSNQPQHF.